This T cell receptor beta chain came from a study of neurological immune-mediated disorders. The unsorted libraries originated from 2 million PBMCs that had been stored at -80 C. This clonotype was counted many times. Its antigen remains unknown. Germline V gene lookup returns CDR1 SGHTA and CDR2 FQGNSA. Trimming took 5 bases from V and 3 from J, leaving 13 bases between them. There are 14 residues in the CDR3. Synthesis of cDNA was carried out by template-switch 5'RACE. The reaction used 10-nucleotide random UMIs. TCRdb called the 5' RACE reads again in MiXCR, with one record for every CDR3 protein. The table records about 35,000 distinct CDR3 sequences, 3.5% to 4% of them present only once. Whole-study results and caveats: Expanded clones shared no CDR3 amino acid sequences across subjects, suggesting private repertoires in all groups.

This TCR was sampled from a man aged 25 to 40 with multiple sclerosis. The gene calls are TRBV7-2 and TRBJ1-1, with D maybe TRBD1 (5 bases). Material: PBMCs. The CDR3 is CASSQRGEYTEAFF. As DNA, the CDR3 is TGTGCCAGCAGCCAGAGGGGCGAGTACACTGAAGCTTTCTTT.